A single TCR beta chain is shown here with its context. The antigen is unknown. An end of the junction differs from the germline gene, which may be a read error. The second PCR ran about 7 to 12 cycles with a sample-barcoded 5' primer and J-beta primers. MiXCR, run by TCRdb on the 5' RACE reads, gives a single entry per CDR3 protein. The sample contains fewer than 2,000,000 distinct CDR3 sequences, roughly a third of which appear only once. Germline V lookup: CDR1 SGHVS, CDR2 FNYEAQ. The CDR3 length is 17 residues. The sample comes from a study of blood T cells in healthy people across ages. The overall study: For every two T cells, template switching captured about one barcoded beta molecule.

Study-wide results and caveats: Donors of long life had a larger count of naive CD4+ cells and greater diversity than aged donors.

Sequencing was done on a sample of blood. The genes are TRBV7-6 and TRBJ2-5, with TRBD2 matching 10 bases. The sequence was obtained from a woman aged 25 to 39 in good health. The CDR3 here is CASNLDLSGGSQETQYF. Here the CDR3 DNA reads TGTGCCAGCAACTTAGATCTTAGCGGGGGGTCCCAAGAGACCCAGTACTTC.